The sequence of this TCR beta chain was determined in a study of T-cell reconstitution after alpha-beta-depleted transplantation in children (dated by TCRdb to about 2016). Concerning the study at large: The study quantitatively tracked T-cell immune reconstitution after TCRalphabeta/CD19-depleted allogeneic hematopoietic cell transplantation in children using TCR repertoire profiling.

The label giving this sample's treatment or condition can be read as: allogeneic hematopoietic cell transplantation with graft depleted of TCRalphabeta T cells and CD19 B cells. The transplant recipients were children given TCRalphabeta/CD19-depleted allogeneic hematopoietic cell grafts. This clonotype turned up a few times. The antigen this receptor binds is unknown. There are no base qualities to consult, and no much larger clone falls within one base. Libraries were prepared through PCR. TCRdb names Illumina HiSeq 2500 as the instrument used. TCR library preparation used molecular barcoding, with unique molecular identifiers applied to normalize quantification of the TCRbeta repertoire. The public reads were reprocessed in TCRdb via fastp at Q25 and MiXCR, keeping in-frame beta chains. Each CDR3 protein gets just one entry, which takes the most common genes and DNA from the rows behind it. The sample table shows 90,000 to 100,000 distinct CDR3 sequences, and about a quarter are seen once. The ten top clones hold about 20% of the sample.

The CDR3 contains 16 residues, cysteine and phenylalanine counted. Here the CDR3 DNA is all that survives: 48 bases in frame from base 1. V is trimmed back by 2 bases and J by 4 bases, and the junction contains 9 bases that no gene match accounts for. The germline V gene encodes CDR1 SGHKS and CDR2 YYEKEE (reference sequence). The study at large found these results: Hyperexpanded clone frequencies declined over subsequent months; after one year, T-cell counts and TCRbeta diversity were mostly attributed to newly produced T cells. The high TCRbeta diversity at day 60 in some patients was ascribed to recipient T cells and intrathymic progenitors that had survived conditioning. Apparently early alphabetaT-cell count recovery about two months after transplant reportedly relied on only several hundred rapidly expanded clones derived from non-depleted graft cells.

Here the chain combines TRBV5-5 and TRBJ1-5, with 7 bases aligning to TRBD1. The sample consisted of PBMCs, taken before TCRalphabeta/CD19-depleted stem cell transplant. This receptor was obtained from a boy aged 2 to 9 with acute lymphoblastic leukemia, due to receive a stem cell transplant. The encoded CDR3 is CASSLLGGTANQPQHF. The DNA is TGTGCCAGCAGCTTATTGGGCGGGACAGCAAATCAGCCCCAGCATTTT.